These 28 T cell receptor beta chains were sequenced from one sample in a study of blood T cell repertoires in COVID-19. Only in-frame clones appear in the TCRdb table, and some are missing; sequencing was by immunoSEQ multiplex PCR. The table shows approximately 230,000 clones, with around four fifths occurring only once. The sequenced material came from PBMCs or T cells enriched from blood (not recorded which). The receptors here all came from a man aged 40-49 years who had recovered from COVID-19.

This clone was seen only once. The chain links TRBV18 to TRBJ2-7; D is perhaps TRBD2 (6 bases). The CDR3 contains 14 residues. Trimming took 3 bases from V and 6 from J, leaving 15 bases between them. Germline values: CDR1 KGHSH, CDR2 LQKENI. CDR3 DNA: TGTGCCAGCTCACCTGGTAGCGGAATGGGCGAGCAGTACTTC. Translating gives CASSPGSGMGEQYF.

The rearrangement links TRBV5-4 to TRBJ1-4; D uncertain. Deletions cut 1 base from V and 8 bases from J, with 9 bases between. The CDR3 sequence is 13 residues long. Germline V CDR1 and CDR2: SGHNT, YYREEE (reference sequence). This CDR3 is CASSLFPEEKLFF. CDR3 sequence (DNA): TGTGCCAGCAGCTTGTTTCCGGAGGAAAAACTGTTTTTT.

The chain recombines TRBV5-4 with TRBJ2-5; D may be TRBD2 (6 bases). The CDR3 runs 14 residues. Germline lookup yields CDR1 SGHNT and CDR2 YYREEE (reference sequence). The V end was cut by 2 bases, the J end by 2 bases, with 10 bases between. Here the CDR3 reads CASSFGGYQETQYF. In nucleotides, the CDR3 is TGTGCCAGCAGCTTCGGGGGATATCAAGAGACCCAGTACTTC.

The chain combines TRBV20-1 with TRBJ1-1; D may be TRBD1 (6 bases). Trimming cost V 3 bases and J 10 bases, with 9 bases left between them. The CDR3 spans 10 residues. Germline V gene lookup returns CDR1 DFQATT and CDR2 SNEGSKA (reference sequence). This CDR3 is CSARVQGAFF. CDR3 nucleotide sequence: TGCAGTGCTAGGGTACAGGGAGCTTTCTTT.

This clone was seen a few times. The J gene is TRBJ2-2, the V gene TRBV29-1, with no clear D. The germline V and J ends were trimmed by 3 bases and 1 base, with 6 bases remaining between them. Germline V gives CDR1 SQVTM, CDR2 ANQGSEA. This CDR3 is 13 amino acids long. The CDR3 region has the DNA TGCAGCGTTGATGGCAGGAACACCGGGGAGCTGTTTTTT. Its translation is CSVDGRNTGELFF.

CDR3 protein: CASKGEGDTQYF. Here the CDR3 DNA reads TGTGCCAGTAAGGGAGAGGGAGATACGCAGTATTTT. The rearrangement uses TRBV19 and TRBJ2-3, with D possibly matching TRBD2 (5 bases). Trimming took off 7 bases at V and 5 bases at J, with 10 bases between the two ends. Germline V gene sequence: CDR1 LNHDA, CDR2 SQIVND (reference sequence). The CDR3 runs 12 residues.

V gene TRBV4-2 combines with J gene TRBJ2-1; no firm D call. The V end lost 3 bases, the J end lost 8 bases, and 14 bases lay between the germline ends. Germline loops: CDR1 LGHNA, CDR2 YNFKEQ. CDR3 length: 14 residues. DNA of the CDR3: TGTGCCAGCAGCCACAGTACCCCGGGTGATGAGCAGTTCTTC. Amino acids: CASSHSTPGDEQFF.

The rearrangement joins TRBV19 to TRBJ1-1; D possibly corresponds to TRBD1 (5 bases). Per the germline V gene, CDR1 is LNHDA and CDR2 is SQIVND (reference sequence). Trimming shortened V by 4 bases and J by 2 bases, and 14 bases separated the two germline ends. This CDR3 region has 15 residues. As DNA, the CDR3 is TGTGCCAGTAGTACACCCGAAGGGGTTAACACTGAAGCTTTCTTT. The encoded protein is CASSTPEGVNTEAFF.

In this sample, this clone turned up a few times. The chain is built from TRBV14 and TRBJ2-1, with TRBD2 identical over 10 bases. The CDR3 has 15 amino acids. The germline V gene encodes CDR1 SGHDN and CDR2 FVKESK. V lost 3 bases, J lost 4 bases, and 3 bases stayed unmatched. In nucleotides, the CDR3 is TGTGCCAGCAGCCATCCTAGCGGGGGTTACAATGAGCAGTTCTTC. Residues: CASSHPSGGYNEQFF.

V and J are TRBV27 and TRBJ1-2; 7 nucleotides match TRBD1. V lost 7 bases, J lost 7 bases, and 21 bases stayed unmatched. CDR1 is MNHEY and CDR2 is SMNVEV in the germline V gene (reference sequence). This CDR3 spans 17 amino acids. The CDR3 DNA sequence: TGTGCCAGCATGTCATCAGGGGCAGGGGGGACTCTAGGTGGCTACACCTTC. This encodes CASMSSGAGGTLGGYTF.

The chain combines TRBV7-8 with TRBJ1-5, with unresolved D. V shed 7 bases and J shed 0 bases, with 7 bases lying between them. In germline, CDR1 is SGHVS, CDR2 FQNEAQ. The CDR3 contains 13 residues. In DNA, the CDR3 is TGTGCCAGCACCTTGTATAGCAATCAGCCCCAGCATTTT. It specifies CASTLYSNQPQHF.

Only one count was recorded for this clone. The CDR3 DNA reads as TGTGCCAGCAGTGAGGAACATCTGCGGGTCACTGAAGCTTTCTTT. Protein sequence: CASSEEHLRVTEAFF. The chain couples TRBV2 to TRBJ1-1; D not resolved. V lost 3 bases to trimming and J lost 4 bases, with 15 bases between them. Per germline, CDR1 SNHLY and CDR2 FYNNEI. The CDR3 covers 15 residues.

This clone was detected a few times. This chain joins TRBV5-1 and TRBJ2-7; D gene ambiguous. CDR1 and CDR2 from the germline V gene are SGHRS and YFSETQ. The CDR3 spans 14 residues. V was pared by 6 bases and J by 0 bases, with 13 bases between. Here the CDR3 DNA reads TGCGCCAGCATGAAAGGAACAGACTCCTACGAGCAGTACTTC. Its translation is CASMKGTDSYEQYF.

J is TRBJ2-2 and V is TRBV18, with D possibly being TRBD1 (5 bases). Germline CDR1 KGHSH, CDR2 LQKENI. Between the trimmed V and J ends, which lost 2 bases and 0 bases, there was a span of 13 bases. The CDR3 is 17 residues long. The CDR3 nucleotides read TGTGCCAGCTCACCATTCAGAGACAGCCCGAACACCGGGGAGCTGTTTTTT. Translation: CASSPFRDSPNTGELFF.

This chain uses TRBV6-5 with TRBJ2-7, with a weak D call TRBD1 (6 bases). This CDR3 comprises 14 residues. The germline CDR1 and CDR2 sequences are MNHEY and SVGAGI. V dropped 7 bases and J dropped 0 bases, with 13 bases sitting between them. DNA for the CDR3: TGTGCCAGCAACAGCGGACAGAGCTCCTACGAGCAGTACTTC. It translates to CASNSGQSSYEQYF.

The rearrangement joins TRBV20-1 to TRBJ2-7, with no clear D. This CDR3 is built from 13 residues. Germline V gene data show CDR1 as DFQATT and CDR2 as SNEGSKA (reference sequence). With 3 bases removed from V and 5 bases from J, the gap between germline ends came to 14 bases. The CDR3 is CSASRPQDNEQYF. Written as DNA, the CDR3 is TGCAGTGCTAGTAGGCCCCAAGACAACGAGCAGTACTTC.

The chain combines TRBV6-5 with TRBJ2-5, with D maybe TRBD1 (5 bases). CDR1 is MNHEY and CDR2 is SVGAGI in the germline V gene. Deletions cut 4 bases from V and 4 bases from J, with 19 bases between. The CDR3 loop spans 16 amino acids. This CDR3 reads CASSSHDRAKGETQYF. The CDR3 DNA is TGTGCCAGCAGTTCCCATGACAGAGCTAAGGGAGAGACCCAGTACTTC.

This clone was observed a handful of times. CDR3 in amino acids: CASSLISEGYNEQFF. CDR3 nucleotides: TGTGCCAGCAGCTTGATTTCGGAGGGATACAATGAGCAGTTCTTC. The chain links TRBV5-4 to TRBJ2-1; a weak D match, TRBD2 (6 bases). V gave up 1 base and J gave up 4 bases, with 12 bases separating them. The germline V gene encodes CDR1 SGHNT and CDR2 YYREEE (reference sequence). CDR3 length: 15 amino acids.

This chain uses TRBV7-2 with TRBJ2-7, with 8 bases identical to TRBD1. V lost 0 bases and J lost 4; bases outside the gene matches: 5. The CDR3 is made up of 15 amino acids. From germline, CDR1 is SGHTA and CDR2 FQGNSA. In nucleotides, the CDR3 is TGTGCCAGCAGCTTAGCCCCAGGGGGCGCTTACGAGCAGTACTTC. It translates to CASSLAPGGAYEQYF.

V usage is TRBV6-5 and J usage is TRBJ2-2; 8 positions match TRBD1. CDR1 and CDR2 (germline): MNHEY, SVGAGI. The CDR3 length is 16 residues. V gave up 0 bases and J gave up 3 bases; unmatched junction bases: 3. This chain's CDR3 is CASSYSNRGDTGELFF. CDR3 coding DNA: TGTGCCAGCAGTTACTCTAACAGGGGGGACACCGGGGAGCTGTTTTTT.

V usage is TRBV19 and J usage is TRBJ2-7; 10 bases align to TRBD1. The CDR3 is made up of 14 amino acids. V lost 3 bases, J lost 1 base, and 0 bases stayed unmatched. Germline CDR1 and CDR2: LNHDA and SQIVND (reference sequence). The CDR3 here is CASSMGQGSYEQYF. In DNA, the CDR3 is TGTGCCAGTAGTATGGGACAGGGGTCCTACGAGCAGTACTTC.

This chain connects TRBV4-2 to TRBJ1-3; the D is unclear. Germline values: CDR1 LGHNA, CDR2 YNFKEQ. The CDR3 consists of 16 residues. Trimming pared 1 base from V and 0 bases from J, leaving 10 bases between. The CDR3 DNA follows: TGTGCCAGCAGCCAAGGGGAGAACCTCTCTGGAAACACCATATATTTT. This encodes CASSQGENLSGNTIYF.

This chain joins TRBV6-5 and TRBJ1-2, with TRBD1 as a possible D gene (6 bases). The CDR3 totals 14 residues. Germline V gene sequence: CDR1 MNHEY, CDR2 SVGAGI. V dropped 6 bases and J dropped 2 bases, with 13 bases sitting between them. CDR3 residues: CASSRDKKNYGYTF. The DNA of the CDR3 is TGTGCCAGCAGCAGGGACAAGAAAAACTATGGCTACACCTTC.

V is TRBV7-9 and J is TRBJ1-2; tentative D call: TRBD1 (6 bases). V dropped 5 bases and J dropped 1 base, with 11 bases sitting between them. The germline V gene encodes CDR1 SEHNR and CDR2 FQNEAQ (reference sequence). This CDR3 is 14 amino acids long. The CDR3 sequence: CASSTGQNNYGYTF. Here the CDR3 DNA reads TGTGCCAGCAGCACCGGACAGAATAACTATGGCTACACCTTC.

This clone was recorded once. The CDR3 is CASSLGQGGYGYTF. As DNA, the CDR3 is TGTGCCAGCTCACTAGGACAGGGCGGCTATGGCTACACCTTC. This rearrangement joins TRBV18 to TRBJ1-2, with 8 bases matching TRBD1. V was clipped by 4 bases and J by 4 bases; unmatched bases: 5. This CDR3 region has 14 residues. Germline CDR1 KGHSH, CDR2 LQKENI.

The V and J genes are TRBV30 and TRBJ1-1; D may be TRBD1 (6 bases). CDR3 length: 13 amino acids. Germline assignment: CDR1 GTSNPN and CDR2 SVGIG (reference sequence). The V and J ends lost 4 bases and 2 bases respectively, with 11 bases between them. The CDR3 loop reads CAWTRTANTEAFF. CDR3 nucleotides: TGTGCCTGGACCCGGACAGCCAACACTGAAGCTTTCTTT.

V and J are TRBV7-3 and TRBJ2-3, with D possibly being TRBD2 (6 bases). V lost 4 bases and J 0 bases, leaving 23 bases between the germline ends. The CDR3 sequence is 19 residues long. Germline assignment: CDR1 SGHTA and CDR2 FQGTGA. In DNA form, the CDR3 reads TGTGCCAGCAGCTCCTGGCGTCGGGGGAGACCCACTAGCACAGATACGCAGTATTTT. It is translated as CASSSWRRGRPTSTDTQYF.

This sequence joins TRBV29-1 and TRBJ1-4, with D uncertain. This CDR3 spans 11 amino acids. Germline CDR1 SQVTM, CDR2 ANQGSEA. The V and J ends lost 7 bases and 5 bases respectively, with 8 bases between them. CDR3 sequence (DNA): TGCAGCGCGGGTCGGAATGAAAAACTGTTTTTT. It is translated as CSAGRNEKLFF.